Listed here is a single T cell receptor (beta chain). In this sample, this clonotype turned up many times. The antigen it binds to is not known. No quality values exist for individual bases; no much larger clone is one base distant. V is shortened by 2 bases, J by 7 bases, and the region joining them spans 6 bases. Reading the germline V gene (reference sequence) gives CDR1 DFQATT and CDR2 SNEGSKA. The CDR3, from cysteine to phenylalanine, totals 11 residues. The DNA shown is the 33-base CDR3, in frame from base 1. Libraries were constructed by PCR. Data came from an Illumina HiSeq 2500. TCR library preparation used molecular barcoding, with unique molecular identifiers applied to normalize quantification of the TCRbeta repertoire. TCRdb ran its own pipeline on the public reads, namely fastp trimming at Q25 and MiXCR clone calling, and kept in-frame beta chains. Each CDR3 protein appears once, grouped with its most common genes and DNA. A total of about 300,000 distinct CDR3 sequences appear in this sample, around 10% of them only once. About 8% of the sample is taken by the ten largest.

The data originate from a study of T-cell reconstitution after alpha-beta-depleted transplantation in children (TCRdb year 2016). General notes on the study: Using TCR repertoire profiling, the study quantitatively followed how T-cell immune reconstitution unfolded in children after TCRalphabeta/CD19-depleted allogeneic hematopoietic cell transplantation.

The research as a whole found: Apparently early alphabetaT-cell count recovery about two months after transplant reportedly relied on only several hundred rapidly expanded clones derived from non-depleted graft cells. Over subsequent months, a decline in hyperexpanded clone frequencies was noted, and after one year, T-cell counts and TCRbeta diversity were mostly ascribed to newly produced T cells. In some patients, the high TCRbeta diversity seen at day 60 was put down to recipient T cells and intrathymic progenitors that had survived conditioning.

This sample's treatment or condition label indicates: allogeneic hematopoietic cell transplantation with graft depleted of TCRalphabeta T cells and CD19 B cells. The transplant recipients were children given TCRalphabeta/CD19-depleted allogeneic hematopoietic cell grafts. The sample was PBMCs, taken before TCRalphabeta/CD19-depleted stem cell transplant. This receptor was obtained from a boy less than two years old with acute myeloid leukemia, due to receive a stem cell transplant. This receptor chain uses TRBV20-1 and TRBJ2-1, with the identity of the D gene unclear. The CDR3 region reads CSARLGNEQFF. The DNA is TGCAGTGCTAGATTGGGAAATGAGCAGTTCTTC.